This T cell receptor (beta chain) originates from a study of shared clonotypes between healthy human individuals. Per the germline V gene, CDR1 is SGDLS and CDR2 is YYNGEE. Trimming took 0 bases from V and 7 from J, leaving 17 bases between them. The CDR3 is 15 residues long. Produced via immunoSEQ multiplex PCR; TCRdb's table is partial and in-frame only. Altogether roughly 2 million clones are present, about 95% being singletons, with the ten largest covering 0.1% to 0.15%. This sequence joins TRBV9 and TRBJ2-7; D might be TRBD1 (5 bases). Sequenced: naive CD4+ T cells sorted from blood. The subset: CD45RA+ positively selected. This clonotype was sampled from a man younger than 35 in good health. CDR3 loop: CASSVVAAGFSEQYF. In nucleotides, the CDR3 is TGTGCCAGCAGCGTAGTCGCAGCAGGGTTTTCGGAGCAGTACTTC. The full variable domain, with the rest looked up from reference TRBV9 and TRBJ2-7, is DSGVTQTPKHLITATGQRVTLRCSPRSGDLSVYWYQQSLDQGLQFLIQYYNGEERAKGNILERFSAQQFPDLHSELNLSSLELGDSALYFCASSVVAAGFSEQYFGPGTRLTVT.